A single sample gave rise to the 15 T cell receptor beta chains below, sequenced in a study of T cell clonality in common variable immunodeficiency. Repertoires were generated with immunoSEQ multiplex PCR, while TCRdb's copy carries only in-frame clones and drops some. There are approximately 81,000 clones in the sample, none observed a single time. Sequences were obtained from peripheral blood mononuclear cells. The receptors shown here come from a person between 18 and 75 years old in good health.

Ten or more counts support this clone. The read terminates 3 residues ahead of where the CDR3 ends, so the germline J gene completes it. This chain uses TRBV11-1 with TRBJ2-1; 9 positions agree with TRBD2. CDR1 and CDR2 (germline): SGHAT, FQDESV (reference sequence). This CDR3 has 15 amino acids. J was trimmed by 1 base and V by 6 bases; bases with no gene match: 4. The CDR3 protein is CASSRSGRSYNEQFF. The CDR3 DNA, read in part, is TGTGCCAGCAGTCGTAGCGGGAGATCCTACAATGAG. Filled out from reference TRBV11-1 and TRBJ2-1, the complete variable domain reads EAEVAQSPRYKITEKSQAVAFWCDPISGHATLYWYRQILGQGPELLVQFQDESVVDDSQLPKDRFSAERLKGVDSTLKIQPAELGDSAMYLCASSRSGRSYNEQFFGPGTRLTVL.

In its sample, this clone was seen many times. The CDR3 sequence: CASSLTSGAYNEQFF. The covered CDR3 bases are TGCGCCAGCAGCTTAACTAGCGGAGCCTACAATGAG. The rearrangement links TRBV5-1 to TRBJ2-1; 8 bases line up with TRBD2. With the read ending 3 residues before the CDR3 end, the germline J gene is used to fill in that end. The CDR3 is made up of 15 amino acids. With V trimmed by 2 bases and J by 2 bases, 3 bases remained unmatched. Germline V lookup: CDR1 SGHRS, CDR2 YFSETQ.

This clone was seen repeatedly, ten times or more. The read halts 3 residues ahead of the CDR3 end, with the missing end drawn from the germline J gene. The chain joins TRBV11-2 to TRBJ2-4; tentative D call: TRBD2 (6 bases). Trimming took off 3 bases at V and 8 bases at J, with 8 bases between the two ends. This CDR3 comprises 12 residues. Germline assignment: CDR1 SGHAT and CDR2 FQNNGV. CDR3 bases read: TGTGCCAGCAGCTTTGGAGGGGACATT. It codes for CASSFGGDI. The whole CDR3 region reads CASSFGGDIQYF.

This clone has a count of ten or more. From the germline J gene comes the end of the CDR3, since the read stops 3 residues before it. This sequence joins TRBV2 and TRBJ1-5; D unresolved. The CDR3 runs to 13 residues. The germline CDR1 and CDR2 sequences are SNHLY and FYNNEI. V lost 8 bases and J 7 bases, leaving 15 bases between the germline ends. Partial CDR3 DNA: TGTGCCAGCCATTTTCTAGTAGACCAGCCC. This codes for CASHFLVDQP. The whole CDR3 sequence is CASHFLVDQPQHF. Combining the CDR3 with reference TRBV2 and TRBJ1-5 gives the whole variable domain EPEVTQTPSHQVTQMGQEVILRCVPISNHLYFYWYRQILGQKVEFLVSFYNNEISEKSEIFDDQFSVERPDGSNFTLKIRSTKLEDSAMYFCASHFLVDQPQHFGDGTRLSIL.

This clone has a count of ten or more. The read comes to an end 3 residues before the CDR3 does, leaving the germline J gene to fill in the end. The chain has TRBV6-4 and TRBJ2-7; D might be TRBD1 (6 bases). Between the trimmed V and J ends, which lost 4 bases and 6 bases, there was a span of 16 bases. CDR3 length: 14 residues. CDR1 is MRHNA, CDR2 SNTAGT, per germline. The sequenced CDR3 bases are TGTGCCAGCAGTGCCCAACACGGGACACGCGAG. Translation: CASSAQHGTRE. The full CDR3 protein reads CASSAQHGTREQYF.

This clone was recorded many times. The DNA ends 3 residues before the CDR3 does, and the rest of the CDR3 is filled in from the germline J gene. The rearrangement joins TRBV5-6 to TRBJ1-2, with D possibly matching TRBD1 (5 bases). CDR1 and CDR2 from the germline V gene are SGHDT and YYEEEE. The CDR3 loop spans 13 amino acids. The part of the CDR3 DNA that was read is TGTGCCAGCAGCTCGGACCGCAGGGTGATT. Translation gives CASSSDRRVI. The full CDR3 reads CASSSDRRVIYTF.

The table lists this clone with many counts. The CDR3 goes on 3 residues after the read ends, and that part is filled in from the germline J gene. The gene calls are TRBV3-1 (or the pseudogene TRBV3-2) and TRBJ2-7; D possibly corresponds to TRBD1 (7 bases). The V end was cut by 0 bases, the J end by 2 bases, with 20 bases between. This CDR3 has 18 residues. From germline, CDR1 is LGHDT and CDR2 YNNKEL (reference sequence). This CDR3 reads CASSQDKEGRQGPYEQYF. The part of the CDR3 DNA that was read is TGTGCCAGCAGCCAAGATAAGGAGGGGAGACAGGGCCCCTACGAG.

This clone has at least ten counts. The read falls 3 residues short of the CDR3 end, and the missing part is taken from the germline J gene. The genes are TRBV20-1 and TRBJ2-5, with 7 nucleotides matching TRBD1. CDR1 and CDR2 from the germline V gene are DFQATT and SNEGSKA (reference sequence). The CDR3 has 14 amino acids. The ends lost 2 bases at V and 2 bases at J; junction bases unmatched: 5. CDR3 region: CSARTGTEQETQYF. CDR3 bases read: TGCAGTGCTAGAACAGGGACAGAACAAGAGACC.

This clone was found a few times. The missing CDR3 end, 3 residues past where the read stops, is filled in from the germline J gene. The V gene is TRBV2, the J gene TRBJ1-2; D might be TRBD1 (5 bases). Trimming stripped 0 bases from V and 4 bases from J, with 9 bases between. The CDR3 spans 14 residues. Per germline, CDR1 SNHLY and CDR2 FYNNEI. This chain's CDR3 is CASSEAGVAYGYTF. The DNA read from the CDR3 is TGTGCCAGCAGTGAAGCAGGGGTAGCCTATGGC.

This clone was recorded many times. The CDR3 extends 3 residues past the end of the read, so its final part is completed from the germline J gene. The chain has TRBV5-1 and TRBJ2-3; 13 bases align to TRBD2. The germline gives CDR1 SGHRS, CDR2 YFSETQ. Losses at the gene ends were 5 bases for V and 4 bases for J; bases not matched to a gene: 13. CDR3 size: 18 residues. CDR3 in amino acids: CASSFTSGRAGSPDTQYF. Partial CDR3 DNA: TGCGCCAGCAGTTTTACTAGCGGGAGGGCCGGGTCCCCAGATACG.

This clone came up many times. The read ends 3 residues before the CDR3 terminus; that terminus is restored from the germline J gene. This rearrangement joins TRBV30 to TRBJ2-1, with 13 bases lining up with TRBD2. This CDR3 spans 15 amino acids. CDR1 is GTSNPN, CDR2 SVGIG, per germline (reference sequence). V lost 1 base, J lost 7 bases, and 4 bases stayed unmatched. The sequenced part of the CDR3 DNA is TGTGCCTGGAGTGGGACTAGCGGGGGATGGAATGAG. As protein: CAWSGTSGGWNE. The CDR3, in full, reads CAWSGTSGGWNEQFF.

This clone occurred many times. The read falls 3 residues short of the CDR3 end, and the missing part is taken from the germline J gene. The rearrangement uses TRBV2 and TRBJ2-7; 10 bases map to TRBD1. This CDR3 is built from 17 residues. The germline gives CDR1 SNHLY, CDR2 FYNNEI. V was pared by 3 bases and J by 2 bases, with 10 bases of the junction left unmatched. Partial CDR3 DNA: TGTGCCAGCAGTGATAGCCGGGACAGGGGTTCGACCTACGAG. Its translation: CASSDSRDRGSTYE. The complete CDR3 protein is CASSDSRDRGSTYEQYF.

At least ten counts were recorded for this clone. Sequence at one end of the junction differs from germline and may be a read error. The read ends 3 residues early relative to the CDR3; the germline J gene fills the gap. The rearrangement links TRBV4-2 to TRBJ2-5, with 9 bases identical to TRBD1. The CDR3 spans 14 residues. Per germline, CDR1 LGHNA and CDR2 YNFKEQ. The CDR3 here is CASSRTGAGETQYF. The covered CDR3 bases are TGCGCCAGCAGCCGGACAGGGGCGGGGGAGACC.

This clone was detected ten times or more. The read terminates 3 residues ahead of where the CDR3 ends, so the germline J gene completes it. The rearrangement joins TRBV11-2 to TRBJ2-5; the D is unclear. Trimming pared 2 bases from V and 1 base from J, leaving 8 bases between. The CDR3 totals 14 residues. The germline V gene has CDR1 SGHAT and CDR2 FQNNGV. CDR3 residues: CASSLRAVQETQYF. Partial CDR3 DNA: TGTGCCAGCAGCTTAAGGGCAGTCCAAGAGACC.

This clone came up many times. The CDR3 end falls 3 residues outside the read, so it is completed with the germline J gene. This rearrangement joins TRBV3-1 (or the pseudogene TRBV3-2) to TRBJ2-1; 12 bases agree with TRBD2. V dropped 1 base and J dropped 9; count of bases not matched to a gene: 10. The CDR3 extends over 17 amino acids. CDR1 and CDR2 from the germline V gene are LGHDT and YNNKEL (reference sequence). CDR3 DNA, as far as it was read: TGTGCCAGCAGCCAAGGTTTCCGACTAGCGGGAGTCGGTGAG. This gives the protein CASSQGFRLAGVGE. The whole CDR3 reads CASSQGFRLAGVGEQFF.